Described below is a single TCR beta chain sequence and its context. Antigen specificity is unknown. The record originates from a study of identical twins. Study conclusions and caveats: Its conclusions, products of cross-sectional statistical analysis, did not come from following the same donors. Abundant cord blood beta clonotypes carried fewer insertions; memory repertoires showed none.

Germline CDR1 SGHDT, CDR2 YYEEEE. The germline V and J ends were trimmed by 2 bases and 0 bases, with 18 bases remaining between them. This CDR3 is 18 amino acids long. A universal primer site was incorporated via template switching, and the cDNA contained unique molecular identifiers. TCRdb re-analysed the 5' RACE reads in MiXCR, keeping a single row per CDR3 protein. The top ten clones hold about 0.47% of a sample with just under 550,000 distinct CDR3 sequences, roughly 15% of them seen once. These data also formed part of another study, on yellow fever vaccine responses in identical twins.

The chain uses TRBV5-6 and TRBJ1-3, with D unclear. This TCR was sampled from a woman aged 18-35 years in good health. Specimen: CD4+ T cells sorted from blood. CDR3 region: CASSFGPILGNSGNTIYF. The CDR3 DNA is TGTGCCAGCAGCTTCGGGCCAATTCTAGGGAACTCTGGAAACACCATATATTTT.